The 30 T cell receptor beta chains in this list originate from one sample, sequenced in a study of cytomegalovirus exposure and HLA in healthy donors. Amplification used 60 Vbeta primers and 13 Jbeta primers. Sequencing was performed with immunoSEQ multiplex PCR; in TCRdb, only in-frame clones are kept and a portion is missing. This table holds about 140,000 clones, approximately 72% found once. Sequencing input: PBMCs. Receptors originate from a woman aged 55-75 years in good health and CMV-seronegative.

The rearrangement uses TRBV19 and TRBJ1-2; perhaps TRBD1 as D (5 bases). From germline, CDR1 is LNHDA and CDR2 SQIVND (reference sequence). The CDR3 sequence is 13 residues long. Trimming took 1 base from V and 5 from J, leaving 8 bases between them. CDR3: CASSIAQGYGYTF. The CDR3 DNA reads TGTGCCAGTAGTATAGCCCAGGGATATGGCTACACCTTC.

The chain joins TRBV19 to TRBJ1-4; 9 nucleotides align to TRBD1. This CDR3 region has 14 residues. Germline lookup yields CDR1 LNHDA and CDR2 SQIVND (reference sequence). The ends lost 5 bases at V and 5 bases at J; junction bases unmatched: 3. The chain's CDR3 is CASSSGTGNEKLFF. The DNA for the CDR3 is TGTGCCAGTAGTTCCGGGACAGGGAATGAAAAACTGTTTTTT.

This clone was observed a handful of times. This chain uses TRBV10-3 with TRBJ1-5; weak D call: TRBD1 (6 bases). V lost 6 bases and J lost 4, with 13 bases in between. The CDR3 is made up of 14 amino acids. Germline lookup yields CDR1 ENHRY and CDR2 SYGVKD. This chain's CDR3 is CAISRDMGNQPQHF. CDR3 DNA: TGTGCCATCAGCCGGGACATGGGGAATCAGCCCCAGCATTTT.

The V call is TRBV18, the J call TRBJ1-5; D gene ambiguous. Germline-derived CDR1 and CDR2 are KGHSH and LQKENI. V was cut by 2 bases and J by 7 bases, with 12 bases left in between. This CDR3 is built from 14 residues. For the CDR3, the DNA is TGTGCCAGCTCACCAAGCGACCCCAACCAGCCCCAGCATTTT. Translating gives CASSPSDPNQPQHF.

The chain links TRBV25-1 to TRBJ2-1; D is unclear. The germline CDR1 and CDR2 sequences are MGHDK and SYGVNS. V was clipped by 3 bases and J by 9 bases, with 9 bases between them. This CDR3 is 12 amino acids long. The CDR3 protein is CASSDRTIEQFF. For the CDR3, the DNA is TGTGCCAGCAGTGACAGAACAATTGAGCAGTTCTTC.

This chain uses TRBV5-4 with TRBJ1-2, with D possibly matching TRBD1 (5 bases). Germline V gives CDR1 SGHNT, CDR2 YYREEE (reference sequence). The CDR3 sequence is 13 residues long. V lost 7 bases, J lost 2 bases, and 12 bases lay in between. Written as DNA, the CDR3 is TGTGCCAGCGGCTACGGGGGGAACTATGGCTACACCTTC. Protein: CASGYGGNYGYTF.

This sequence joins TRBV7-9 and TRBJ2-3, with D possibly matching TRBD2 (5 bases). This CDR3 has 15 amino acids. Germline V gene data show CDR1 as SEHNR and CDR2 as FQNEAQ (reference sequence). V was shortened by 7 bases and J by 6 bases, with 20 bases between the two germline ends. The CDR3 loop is CASTAYRSSLDTQYF. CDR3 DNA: TGTGCCAGCACCGCTTACCGGTCTAGCCTGGATACGCAGTATTTT. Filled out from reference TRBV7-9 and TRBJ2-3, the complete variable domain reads DTGVSQNPRHKITKRGQNVTFRCDPISEHNRLYWYRQTLGQGPEFLTYFQNEAQLEKSRLLSDRFSAERPKGSFSTLEIQRTEQGDSAMYLCASTAYRSSLDTQYFGPGTRLTVL.

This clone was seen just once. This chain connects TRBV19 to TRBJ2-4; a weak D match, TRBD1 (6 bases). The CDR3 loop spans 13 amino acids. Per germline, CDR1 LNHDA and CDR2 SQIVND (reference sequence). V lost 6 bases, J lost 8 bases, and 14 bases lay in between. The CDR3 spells CASSSGVGDIQYF. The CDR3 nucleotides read TGTGCCAGTAGCTCAGGGGTGGGGGACATTCAGTACTTC.

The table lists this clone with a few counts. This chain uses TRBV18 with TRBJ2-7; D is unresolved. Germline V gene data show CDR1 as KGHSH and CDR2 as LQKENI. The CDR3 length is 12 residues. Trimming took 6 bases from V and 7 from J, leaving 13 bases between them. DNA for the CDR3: TGTGCCAGCTCGCCCACAGTAGGTGAGCAGTACTTC. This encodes CASSPTVGEQYF. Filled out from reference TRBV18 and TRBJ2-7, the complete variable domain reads NAGVMQNPRHLVRRRGQEARLRCSPMKGHSHVYWYRQLPEEGLKFMVYLQKENIIDESGMPKERFSAEFPKEGPSILRIQQVVRGDSAAYFCASSPTVGEQYFGPGTRLTVT.

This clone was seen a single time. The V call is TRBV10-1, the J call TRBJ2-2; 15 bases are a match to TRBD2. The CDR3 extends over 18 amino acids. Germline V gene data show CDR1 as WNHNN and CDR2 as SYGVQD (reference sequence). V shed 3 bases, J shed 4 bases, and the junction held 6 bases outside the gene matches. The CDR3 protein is CASSDGLAGGHGTGELFF. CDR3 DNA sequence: TGCGCCAGCAGTGATGGACTAGCGGGGGGGCACGGCACCGGGGAGCTGTTTTTT.

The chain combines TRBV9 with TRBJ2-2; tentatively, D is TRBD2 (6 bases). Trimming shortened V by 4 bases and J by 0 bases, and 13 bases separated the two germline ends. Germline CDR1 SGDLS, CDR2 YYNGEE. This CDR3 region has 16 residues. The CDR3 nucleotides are TGTGCCAGCAGCACCCGGGACTCCGCGAACACCGGGGAGCTGTTTTTT. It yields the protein CASSTRDSANTGELFF. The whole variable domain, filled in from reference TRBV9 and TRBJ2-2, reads DSGVTQTPKHLITATGQRVTLRCSPRSGDLSVYWYQQSLDQGLQFLIQYYNGEERAKGNILERFSAQQFPDLHSELNLSSLELGDSALYFCASSTRDSANTGELFFGEGSRLTVL.

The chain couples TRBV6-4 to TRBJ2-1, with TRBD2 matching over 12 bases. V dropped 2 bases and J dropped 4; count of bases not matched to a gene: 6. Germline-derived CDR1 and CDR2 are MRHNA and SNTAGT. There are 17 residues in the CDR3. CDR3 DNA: TGTGCCAGCAGTGACCTAAAGACTAGCGGGGGTTACAATGAGCAGTTCTTC. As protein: CASSDLKTSGGYNEQFF.

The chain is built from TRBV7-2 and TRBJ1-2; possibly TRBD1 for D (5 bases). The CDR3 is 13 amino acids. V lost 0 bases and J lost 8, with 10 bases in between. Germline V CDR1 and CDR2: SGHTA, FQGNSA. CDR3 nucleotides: TGTGCCAGCAGCTTAGCTAGGGGCGGAGGCTACACCTTC. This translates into CASSLARGGGYTF.

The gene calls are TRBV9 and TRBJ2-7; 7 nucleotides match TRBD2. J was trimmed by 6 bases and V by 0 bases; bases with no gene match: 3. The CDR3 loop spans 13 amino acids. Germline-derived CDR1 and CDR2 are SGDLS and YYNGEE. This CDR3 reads CASSVVGGSEQYF. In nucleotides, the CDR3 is TGTGCCAGCAGCGTAGTCGGGGGGAGCGAGCAGTACTTC.

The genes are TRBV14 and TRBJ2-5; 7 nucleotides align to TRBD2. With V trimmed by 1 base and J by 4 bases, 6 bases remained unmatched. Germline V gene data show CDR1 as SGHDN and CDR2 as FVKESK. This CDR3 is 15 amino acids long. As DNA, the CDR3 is TGTGCCAGCAGCCAAGCTGCGGGAGTTATAGAGACCCAGTACTTC. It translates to CASSQAAGVIETQYF.

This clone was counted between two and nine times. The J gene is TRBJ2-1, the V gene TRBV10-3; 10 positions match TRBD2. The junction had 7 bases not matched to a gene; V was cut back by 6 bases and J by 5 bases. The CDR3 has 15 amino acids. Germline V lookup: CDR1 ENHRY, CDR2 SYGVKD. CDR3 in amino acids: CAISVASGSHNEQFF. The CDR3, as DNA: TGTGCCATCAGCGTTGCTAGCGGGAGCCACAATGAGCAGTTCTTC.

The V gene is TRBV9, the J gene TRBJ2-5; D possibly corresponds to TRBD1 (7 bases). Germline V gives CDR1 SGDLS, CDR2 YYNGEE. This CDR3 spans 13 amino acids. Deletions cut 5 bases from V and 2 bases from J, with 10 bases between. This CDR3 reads CASRAGGQETQYF. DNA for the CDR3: TGTGCCAGCAGGGCAGGGGGGCAAGAGACCCAGTACTTC.

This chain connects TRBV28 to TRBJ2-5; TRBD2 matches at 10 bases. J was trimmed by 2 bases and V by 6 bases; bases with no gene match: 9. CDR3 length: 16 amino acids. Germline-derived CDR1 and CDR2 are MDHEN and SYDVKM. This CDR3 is CASRLAGLAYQETQYF. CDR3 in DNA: TGTGCCAGCAGACTCGCGGGACTAGCGTATCAAGAGACCCAGTACTTC.

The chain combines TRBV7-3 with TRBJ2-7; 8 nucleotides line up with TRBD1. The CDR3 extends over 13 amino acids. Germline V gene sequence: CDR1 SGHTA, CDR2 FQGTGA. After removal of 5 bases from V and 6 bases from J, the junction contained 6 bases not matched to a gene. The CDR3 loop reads CASSQAGGLEQYF. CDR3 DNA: TGTGCCAGCAGCCAGGCAGGGGGCCTCGAGCAGTACTTC.

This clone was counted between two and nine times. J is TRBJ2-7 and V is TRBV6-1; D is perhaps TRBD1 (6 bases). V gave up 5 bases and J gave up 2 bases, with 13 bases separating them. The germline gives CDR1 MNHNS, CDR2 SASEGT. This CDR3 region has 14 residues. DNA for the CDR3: TGTGCCAGCAGTACCCGAGGACAGACCTACGAGCAGTACTTC. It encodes CASSTRGQTYEQYF.

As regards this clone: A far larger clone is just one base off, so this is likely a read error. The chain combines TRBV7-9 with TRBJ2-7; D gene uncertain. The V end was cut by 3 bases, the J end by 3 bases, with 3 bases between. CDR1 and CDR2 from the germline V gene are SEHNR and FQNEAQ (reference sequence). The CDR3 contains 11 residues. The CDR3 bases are TGTGCCAGCAGCTTTCACTACGAGCAGTACTTC. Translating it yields CASSFHYEQYF. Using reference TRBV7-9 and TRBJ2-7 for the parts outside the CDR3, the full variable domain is DTGVSQNPRHKITKRGQNVTFRCDPISEHNRLYWYRQTLGQGPEFLTYFQNEAQLEKSRLLSDRFSAERPKGSFSTLEIQRTEQGDSAMYLCASSFHYEQYFGPGTRLTVT.

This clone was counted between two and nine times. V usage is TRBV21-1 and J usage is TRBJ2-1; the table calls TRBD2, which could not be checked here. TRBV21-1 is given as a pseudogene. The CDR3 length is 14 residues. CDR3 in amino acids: CASSKTPSGVEQFF. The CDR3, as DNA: TGTGCCAGCAGCAAAACGCCTAGCGGGGTTGAGCAGTTCTTC.

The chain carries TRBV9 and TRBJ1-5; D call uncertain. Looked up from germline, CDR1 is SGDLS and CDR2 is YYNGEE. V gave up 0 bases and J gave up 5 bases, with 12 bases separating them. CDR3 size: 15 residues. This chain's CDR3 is CASSVDAGLDQPQHF. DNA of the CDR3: TGTGCCAGCAGCGTAGATGCGGGGTTGGATCAGCCCCAGCATTTT.

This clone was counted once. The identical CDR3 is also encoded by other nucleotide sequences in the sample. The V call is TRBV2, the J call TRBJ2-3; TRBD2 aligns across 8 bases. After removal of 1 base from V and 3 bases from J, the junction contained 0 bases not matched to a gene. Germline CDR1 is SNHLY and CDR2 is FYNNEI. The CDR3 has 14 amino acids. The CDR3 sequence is CASSEGLATDTQYF. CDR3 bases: TGTGCCAGCAGTGAAGGACTAGCGACAGATACGCAGTATTTT.

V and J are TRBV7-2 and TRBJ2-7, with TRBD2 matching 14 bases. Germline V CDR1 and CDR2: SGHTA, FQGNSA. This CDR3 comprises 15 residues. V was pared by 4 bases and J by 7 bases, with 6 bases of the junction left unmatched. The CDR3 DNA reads TGTGCCAGCAGCTCGGGACTAGCGGGGGCTGGGGAGCAGTACTTC. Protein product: CASSSGLAGAGEQYF.

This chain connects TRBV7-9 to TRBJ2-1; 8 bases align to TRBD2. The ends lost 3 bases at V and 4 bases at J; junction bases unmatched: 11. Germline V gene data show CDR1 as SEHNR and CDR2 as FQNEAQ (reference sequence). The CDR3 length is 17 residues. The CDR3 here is CASSFGLPGLGYNEQFF. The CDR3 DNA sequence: TGTGCCAGCAGCTTCGGCCTTCCGGGACTAGGGTACAATGAGCAGTTCTTC. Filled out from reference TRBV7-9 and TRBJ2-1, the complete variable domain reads DTGVSQNPRHKITKRGQNVTFRCDPISEHNRLYWYRQTLGQGPEFLTYFQNEAQLEKSRLLSDRFSAERPKGSFSTLEIQRTEQGDSAMYLCASSFGLPGLGYNEQFFGPGTRLTVL.

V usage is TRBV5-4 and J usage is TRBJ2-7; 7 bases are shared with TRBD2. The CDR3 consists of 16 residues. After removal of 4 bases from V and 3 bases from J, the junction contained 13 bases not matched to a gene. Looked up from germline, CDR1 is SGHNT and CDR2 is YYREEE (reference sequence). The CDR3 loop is CASSPGRGGEGYEQYF. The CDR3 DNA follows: TGTGCCAGCAGCCCGGGTCGGGGTGGGGAGGGCTACGAGCAGTACTTC. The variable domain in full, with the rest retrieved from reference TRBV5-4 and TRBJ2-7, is ETGVTQSPTHLIKTRGQQVTLRCSSQSGHNTVSWYQQALGQGPQFIFQYYREEENGRGNFPPRFSGLQFPNYSSELNVNALELDDSALYLCASSPGRGGEGYEQYFGPGTRLTVT.

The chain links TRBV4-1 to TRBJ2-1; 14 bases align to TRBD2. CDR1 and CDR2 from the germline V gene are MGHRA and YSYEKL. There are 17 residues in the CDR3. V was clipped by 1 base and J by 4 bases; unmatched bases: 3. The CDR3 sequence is CASSQGTSGRFYNEQFF. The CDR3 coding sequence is TGCGCCAGCAGCCAAGGGACTAGCGGGAGGTTTTACAATGAGCAGTTCTTC.

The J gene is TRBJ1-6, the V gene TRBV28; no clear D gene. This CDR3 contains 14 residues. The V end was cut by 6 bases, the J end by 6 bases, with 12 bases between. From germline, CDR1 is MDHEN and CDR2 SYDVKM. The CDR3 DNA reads TGTGCCAGCAGAGCCGACGGGGTTAATTCACCCCTCCACTTT. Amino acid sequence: CASRADGVNSPLHF.

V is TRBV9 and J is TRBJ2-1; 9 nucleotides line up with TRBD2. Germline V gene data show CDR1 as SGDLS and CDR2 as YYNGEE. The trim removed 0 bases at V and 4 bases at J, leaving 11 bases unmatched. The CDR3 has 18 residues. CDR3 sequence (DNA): TGTGCCAGCAGCGTAGGTGGTGGTAGCGGGAGATGGTACAATGAGCAGTTCTTC. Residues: CASSVGGGSGRWYNEQFF.